The 4 T cell receptor beta chains given below trace back to one sample, sequenced in a study of T cells after posttransplantation cyclophosphamide. The assay was immunoSEQ multiplex PCR, and TCRdb's table has in-frame clones only and misses some. The data show around 35,000 clones, none appearing only once, with approximately 1.2% held by the ten largest. Sequences were obtained from PBMCs. These receptors all stem from a girl between 5 and 17 years old in good health, CMV-negative, and a related stem cell transplant donor.

This clone was counted ten times or more. The chain links TRBV7-3 to TRBJ2-2; 13 bases are a match to TRBD2. CDR1 is SGHTA, CDR2 FQGTGA, per germline. CDR3 length equals 18 residues. V lost 5 bases, J lost 6 bases, and 12 bases stayed unmatched. In DNA, the CDR3 is TGTGCCAGCAGCCAGACGACCGGGACTAGCGGGAAGGCCGGGGAGCTGTTTTTT. Translating gives CASSQTTGTSGKAGELFF.

This clone was recorded a few times. V usage is TRBV7-2 and J usage is TRBJ1-2; maybe TRBD1 (6 bases). Per the germline V gene, CDR1 is SGHTA and CDR2 is FQGNSA. This CDR3 has 14 amino acids. Trimming cost V 3 bases and J 4 bases, with 12 bases left between them. The CDR3 nucleotides read TGTGCCAGCAGCTTCAGCGGACAGCCCTATGGCTACACCTTC. This codes for CASSFSGQPYGYTF.

This clone showed up just a few times. The V and J genes are TRBV28 and TRBJ2-5; D is uncertain. The CDR3 has 13 amino acids. Germline V gene data show CDR1 as MDHEN and CDR2 as SYDVKM. V was pared by 5 bases and J by 1 base, with 8 bases between. As DNA, the CDR3 is TGTGCCAGCAGTGGCCTTACCCAAGAGACCCAGTACTTC. Amino acids: CASSGLTQETQYF.

This clone has only a few counts. V usage is TRBV6-4 and J usage is TRBJ2-3; D perhaps matches TRBD2 (6 bases). The CDR3 consists of 15 residues. The V and J ends lost 2 bases and 2 bases respectively, with 11 bases between them. The germline CDR1 and CDR2 sequences are MRHNA and SNTAGT. CDR3 nucleotide sequence: TGTGCCAGCAGTGACACTAGCTTAACCACAGATACGCAGTATTTT. This translates into CASSDTSLTTDTQYF.